This T cell receptor (beta chain) was sequenced in a study of glioma-infiltrating T cells after dendritic cell vaccination. Overall study context: Treatment, given 2003 to 2012, was autologous tumor lysate-pulsed dendritic cell vaccination.

Germline loops: CDR1 SGDLS, CDR2 YYNGEE. Between the trimmed V and J ends, which lost 0 bases and 8 bases, there was a span of 14 bases. CDR3 length equals 14 residues. The table came from immunoSEQ multiplex PCR; TCRdb's copy has only in-frame clones and leaves some out. The sample holds about 73,000 clones, about four fifths seen once. The sequencing here drew on blood, taken before dendritic cell vaccination. This sequence originates from a human donor with glioblastoma. This sequence joins TRBV9 and TRBJ1-2; maybe TRBD1 (6 bases). CDR3 protein: CASSVVGGSWGYTF. CDR3 bases: TGTGCCAGCAGCGTAGTAGGGGGTTCGTGGGGCTACACCTTC.